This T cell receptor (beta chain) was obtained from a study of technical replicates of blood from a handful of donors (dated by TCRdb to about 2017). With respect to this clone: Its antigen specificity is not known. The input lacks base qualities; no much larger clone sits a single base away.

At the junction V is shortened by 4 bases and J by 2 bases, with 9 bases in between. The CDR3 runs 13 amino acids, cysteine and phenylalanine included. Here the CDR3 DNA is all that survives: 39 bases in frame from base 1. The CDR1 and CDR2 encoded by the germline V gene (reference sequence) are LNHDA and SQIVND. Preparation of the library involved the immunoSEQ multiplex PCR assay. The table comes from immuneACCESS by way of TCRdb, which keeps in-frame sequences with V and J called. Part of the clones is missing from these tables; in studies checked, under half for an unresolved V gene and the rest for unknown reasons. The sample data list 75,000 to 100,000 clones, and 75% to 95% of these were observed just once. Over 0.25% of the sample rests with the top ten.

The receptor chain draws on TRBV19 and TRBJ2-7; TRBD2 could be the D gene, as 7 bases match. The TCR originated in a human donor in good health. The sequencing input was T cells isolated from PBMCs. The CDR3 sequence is CASSSGGAYEQYF. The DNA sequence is TGTGCCAGTAGTAGCGGGGGCGCCTACGAGCAGTACTTC.